The 18 T cell receptor beta chains presented below share a single source sample, sequenced in a study of memory CD4+ T cells and cytomegalovirus serostatus. The sort gate was single viable CD3+CD4+CD8-CD45RO+ cells for memory CD4+ T cells. The data were produced by immunoSEQ multiplex PCR, yet TCRdb's version contains in-frame clones alone and is incomplete. The data contain 85,000 to 100,000 clones, approximately 80% of them singletons. The sequenced sample was memory CD4+ T cells from blood. These TCRs come from an adult in good health and CMV-seropositive.

The genes are TRBV29-1 and TRBJ1-3; D is perhaps TRBD1 (6 bases). Germline V gene sequence: CDR1 SQVTM, CDR2 ANQGSEA. Trimming removed 5 bases at V and 2 bases at J, with 10 bases between. The CDR3 spans 13 residues. This CDR3 reads CSVKQGPGNTIYF. In nucleotides, the CDR3 is TGCAGCGTTAAACAGGGACCTGGAAACACCATATATTTT.

The chain links TRBV5-1 to TRBJ2-4; either TRBD1 or TRBD2 may supply D (6 bases each). Germline V gives CDR1 SGHRS, CDR2 YFSETQ. The CDR3 totals 16 residues. Trimming removed 1 base from V and 5 bases from J, with 16 bases in between. The CDR3 nucleotides are TGCGCCAGCAGCTTGTTATATGGGGGGCAAGAAAACATTCAGTACTTC. Translating it yields CASSLLYGGQENIQYF.

The rearrangement joins TRBV7-3 to TRBJ1-1, with 7 bases identical to TRBD1. The germline V gene has CDR1 SGHTA and CDR2 FQGTGA. This CDR3 contains 14 residues. J gave up 3 bases and V 5 bases, and 6 bases lay outside the gene matches. DNA for the CDR3: TGTGCCAGCAGCCCAGGGGGTTGGGACACTGAAGCTTTCTTT. Amino acids: CASSPGGWDTEAFF.

The chain is built from TRBV5-3 and TRBJ2-1, with TRBD2 matching 15 bases. TRBV5-3 is noted as an ORF with a role that remains uncertain. Unmatched junction bases numbered 0, after V lost 3 bases and J lost 5 bases. This CDR3 has 15 amino acids. The CDR3 DNA reads as TGTGCCAGAAGCTGGACTAGCGGGAGGGACAATGAGCAGTTCTTC. Translating gives CARSWTSGRDNEQFF.

As DNA, the CDR3 is TGTGCCAGCTCACTACTGACAGGGAACTATGGCTACACCTTC. It codes for CASSLLTGNYGYTF. This rearrangement joins TRBV18 to TRBJ1-2; 7 bases are shared with TRBD1. The CDR3 runs to 14 residues. Germline CDR1 reads KGHSH; CDR2 reads LQKENI. V lost 4 bases and J lost 2; bases outside the gene matches: 4.

The V and J genes are TRBV5-1 and TRBJ1-3, with D perhaps TRBD1 (5 bases). CDR3 length equals 14 residues. The germline gives CDR1 SGHRS, CDR2 YFSETQ. V was clipped by 2 bases and J by 4 bases, with 10 bases between them. The CDR3 DNA is TGCGCCAGCAGCTTAGAAGGGACGGGAAACACCATATATTTT. Its translation: CASSLEGTGNTIYF.

Details on this clone: Different DNA sequences within this sample yield the same CDR3. V usage is TRBV30 and J usage is TRBJ2-2; D not certain. This CDR3 comprises 13 residues. Trimming cost V 2 bases and J 6 bases, with 10 bases left between them. Germline V lookup: CDR1 GTSNPN, CDR2 SVGIG (reference sequence). CDR3 sequence reads: CAWSRVDAGELFF. The CDR3 nucleotides are TGTGCCTGGAGTCGGGTAGACGCCGGGGAGCTGTTTTTT.

This clone was seen once. The J gene is TRBJ2-5, the V gene TRBV9; tentatively, D is TRBD1 (5 bases). Germline CDR1 and CDR2: SGDLS and YYNGEE. The CDR3 totals 15 residues. Trimming shortened V by 3 bases and J by 3 bases, and 15 bases separated the two germline ends. The CDR3 spells CASSGGRAHKETQYF. In DNA form, the CDR3 reads TGTGCCAGCAGCGGAGGCAGGGCCCACAAAGAGACCCAGTACTTC.

This clone is a singleton in its sample. Other nucleotide sequences from this sample produce the same CDR3. The chain links TRBV29-1 to TRBJ1-1, with D possibly matching TRBD1 (5 bases). Deletions cut 4 bases from V and 6 bases from J, with 15 bases between. CDR3 length equals 13 residues. The germline CDR1 and CDR2 sequences are SQVTM and ANQGSEA. The CDR3 here is CSVGGGGIAEAFF. The DNA for the CDR3 is TGCAGCGTTGGCGGGGGGGGTATCGCTGAAGCTTTCTTT.

The rearrangement uses TRBV5-1 and TRBJ2-3; 9 nucleotides align to TRBD1. The CDR3 totals 16 residues. The junction had 3 bases not matched to a gene; V was cut back by 0 bases and J by 1 base. CDR1 is SGHRS, CDR2 YFSETQ, per germline. The CDR3 reads CASSLGTGARTDTQYF. In nucleotides, the CDR3 is TGCGCCAGCAGCTTGGGGACAGGGGCCCGCACAGATACGCAGTATTTT.

The genes are TRBV5-1 and TRBJ1-1; 7 bases match TRBD1. Losses at the gene ends were 5 bases for V and 4 bases for J; bases not matched to a gene: 8. CDR1 SGHRS and CDR2 YFSETQ come from the germline V gene. The length of the CDR3 is 14 residues. The chain's CDR3 is CASSYDPGGTEAFF. Here the CDR3 DNA reads TGCGCCAGCAGTTACGACCCAGGGGGCACTGAAGCTTTCTTT. The variable domain in full, with the rest retrieved from reference TRBV5-1 and TRBJ1-1, is KAGVTQTPRYLIKTRGQQVTLSCSPISGHRSVSWYQQTPGQGLQFLFEYFSETQRNKGNFPGRFSGRQFSNSRSEMNVSTLELGDSALYLCASSYDPGGTEAFFGQGTRLTVV.

This clone was seen only a few times. This chain uses TRBV5-8 with TRBJ2-1; D possibly matches TRBD1 or TRBD2 (6 bases each). The germline CDR1 and CDR2 sequences are SGHTS and YDEGEE. Trimming shortened V by 4 bases and J by 9 bases, and 11 bases separated the two germline ends. CDR3 length equals 12 residues. CDR3 DNA: TGTGCCAGCAGCCGGTGGGGGGCTGAGCAGTTCTTC. Amino acids: CASSRWGAEQFF. The full variable domain, in which reference TRBV5-8 and TRBJ2-1 provide the parts outside the CDR3, is EAGVTQSPTHLIKTRGQQATLRCSPISGHTSVYWYQQALGLGLQFLLWYDEGEERNRGNFPPRFSGRQFPNYSSELNVNALELEDSALYLCASSRWGAEQFFGPGTRLTVL.

The chain couples TRBV28 to TRBJ1-5; D possibly corresponds to TRBD1 (6 bases). This CDR3 has 15 amino acids. Trimming removed 7 bases from V and 3 bases from J, with 16 bases in between. From germline, CDR1 is MDHEN and CDR2 SYDVKM. The DNA for the CDR3 is TGTGCCAGCACCAAGGGGGGGGTTGCCAATCAGCCCCAGCATTTT. As protein: CASTKGGVANQPQHF.

V and J are TRBV5-1 and TRBJ2-7, with TRBD2 as a possible D gene (6 bases). The CDR3 is 15 amino acids. V lost 0 bases to trimming and J lost 3 bases, with 13 bases between them. Germline values: CDR1 SGHRS, CDR2 YFSETQ. The CDR3 spells CASSLAPGAGYEQYF. The CDR3 DNA reads as TGCGCCAGCAGCTTGGCCCCGGGAGCGGGCTACGAGCAGTACTTC. The complete variable domain, with remaining parts taken from reference TRBV5-1 and TRBJ2-7, reads KAGVTQTPRYLIKTRGQQVTLSCSPISGHRSVSWYQQTPGQGLQFLFEYFSETQRNKGNFPGRFSGRQFSNSRSEMNVSTLELGDSALYLCASSLAPGAGYEQYFGPGTRLTVT.

In this sample, this clone turned up a few times. The chain joins TRBV28 to TRBJ2-7; 7 positions agree with TRBD1. CDR1 is MDHEN, CDR2 SYDVKM, per germline. The CDR3 extends over 14 amino acids. Unmatched junction bases numbered 8, after V lost 6 bases and J lost 3 bases. The CDR3: CASRTGQSVYEQYF. The CDR3 DNA reads as TGTGCCAGCAGGACGGGACAGAGCGTCTACGAGCAGTACTTC.

The gene calls are TRBV13 and TRBJ2-1; maybe TRBD2 (5 bases). The length of the CDR3 is 15 residues. The germline V gene encodes CDR1 PRHDT and CDR2 FYEKMQ (reference sequence). Trimming cost V 2 bases and J 2 bases, with 10 bases left between them. CDR3 sequence: CASSLRRGAYNEQFF. The CDR3 region has the DNA TGTGCCAGCAGCTTAAGACGGGGTGCCTACAATGAGCAGTTCTTC.

The rearrangement uses TRBV7-8 and TRBJ1-1, with D unclear. Looked up from germline, CDR1 is SGHVS and CDR2 is FQNEAQ. V lost 5 bases and J lost 5, with 18 bases in between. CDR3 size: 15 residues. CDR3 sequence: CASSLRGARGTEAFF. DNA for the CDR3: TGTGCCAGCAGCCTACGCGGAGCCCGAGGGACTGAAGCTTTCTTT.

The chain employs TRBV14 and TRBJ2-7, with a tentative D call TRBD1 (5 bases). V lost 1 base to trimming and J lost 3 bases, with 7 bases between them. Germline assignment: CDR1 SGHDN and CDR2 FVKESK. This CDR3 region has 13 residues. The CDR3 DNA follows: TGTGCCAGCAGCCAAGTTCAGGGCTACGAGCAGTACTTC. Amino acids: CASSQVQGYEQYF. Filled out from reference TRBV14 and TRBJ2-7, the complete variable domain reads EAGVTQFPSHSVIEKGQTVTLRCDPISGHDNLYWYRRVMGKEIKFLLHFVKESKQDESGMPNNRFLAERTGGTYSTLKVQPAELEDSGVYFCASSQVQGYEQYFGPGTRLTVT.